Following are 14 T cell receptor beta chains from one sample sequenced in a study of blood T cell repertoires in COVID-19. Data came from immunoSEQ multiplex PCR; TCRdb stores just in-frame clones and leaves some out. The table has a few hundred thousand clones, roughly 87% seen once. The sequenced material came from PBMCs or T cells enriched from blood (not recorded which). These receptors all stem from a woman in her forties or fifties who had recovered from COVID-19.

The chain couples TRBV30 to TRBJ1-1; 7 bases align to TRBD1. The ends lost 5 bases at V and 7 bases at J; junction bases unmatched: 10. The germline CDR1 and CDR2 sequences are GTSNPN and SVGIG (reference sequence). The CDR3 length is 13 residues. Here the CDR3 DNA reads TGTGCCTGGTTTCCGACAGGGTTGTTTGAAGCTTTCTTT. Residues: CAWFPTGLFEAFF.

V usage is TRBV4-2 and J usage is TRBJ2-1; no firm D call. The germline gives CDR1 LGHNA, CDR2 YNFKEQ. Trimming cost V 1 base and J 10 bases, with 5 bases left between them. This CDR3 comprises 11 residues. The CDR3 region is CASSQGGEQFF. Here the CDR3 DNA reads TGTGCCAGCAGCCAAGGCGGCGAGCAGTTCTTC.

The chain couples TRBV7-9 to TRBJ1-4; D gene unclear. CDR3 length: 13 residues. The germline V gene encodes CDR1 SEHNR and CDR2 FQNEAQ (reference sequence). V lost 5 bases and J 2 bases, leaving 6 bases between the germline ends. CDR3 in DNA: TGTGCCAGCAGCCACGAGACTAATGAAAAACTGTTTTTT. Amino acids: CASSHETNEKLFF. Full variable domain (outside the CDR3, taken from reference TRBV7-9 and TRBJ1-4): DTGVSQNPRHKITKRGQNVTFRCDPISEHNRLYWYRQTLGQGPEFLTYFQNEAQLEKSRLLSDRFSAERPKGSFSTLEIQRTEQGDSAMYLCASSHETNEKLFFGSGTQLSVL.

The J gene is TRBJ2-1, the V gene TRBV29-1, with 7 bases lining up with TRBD2. V lost 3 bases, J lost 6 bases, and 8 bases stayed unmatched. Germline CDR1 reads SQVTM; CDR2 reads ANQGSEA. The length of the CDR3 is 14 residues. CDR3 nucleotides: TGCAGCGTTGAGCGGACTAGAGTAGGCAATGAGCAGTTCTTC. Amino acid sequence: CSVERTRVGNEQFF.

The chain employs TRBV7-2 and TRBJ2-1; possibly TRBD1 for D (8 bases). CDR1 is SGHTA and CDR2 is FQGNSA in the germline V gene. CDR3 length equals 15 residues. With 1 base removed from V and 4 bases from J, the gap between germline ends came to 11 bases. CDR3 DNA: TGTGCCAGCAGCTTAGACAGGGGGGGATACAATGAGCAGTTCTTC. This gives the protein CASSLDRGGYNEQFF. Based on the CDR3 plus reference TRBV7-2 and TRBJ2-1, the full variable domain is GAGVSQSPSNKVTEKGKDVELRCDPISGHTALYWYRQSLGQGLEFLIYFQGNSAPDKSGLPSDRFSAERTGGSVSTLTIQRTQQEDSAVYLCASSLDRGGYNEQFFGPGTRLTVL.

This chain connects TRBV7-9 to TRBJ2-7; D perhaps matches TRBD2 (5 bases). The germline gives CDR1 SEHNR, CDR2 FQNEAQ (reference sequence). The CDR3 consists of 14 residues. V was clipped by 1 base and J by 2 bases, with 9 bases between them. Written as DNA, the CDR3 is TGTGCCAGCAGCTTAGGGGGAGCCGCCTACGAGCAGTACTTC. It codes for CASSLGGAAYEQYF. Full variable domain (outside the CDR3, taken from reference TRBV7-9 and TRBJ2-7): DTGVSQNPRHKITKRGQNVTFRCDPISEHNRLYWYRQTLGQGPEFLTYFQNEAQLEKSRLLSDRFSAERPKGSFSTLEIQRTEQGDSAMYLCASSLGGAAYEQYFGPGTRLTVT.

This clone has only a few counts. This rearrangement joins TRBV4-1 to TRBJ1-2, with D possibly being TRBD1 (5 bases). Trimming stripped 0 bases from V and 8 bases from J, with 25 bases between. The CDR3 has 18 residues. The germline V gene encodes CDR1 MGHRA and CDR2 YSYEKL. The CDR3 here is CASSQDGLRGVPSRGYTF. The CDR3 DNA sequence: TGCGCCAGCAGCCAAGATGGGCTCCGGGGGGTCCCCAGTAGAGGCTACACCTTC.

The V call is TRBV7-7, the J call TRBJ2-2; TRBD1 matches at 8 bases. CDR1 is SSHAT and CDR2 is FNYEAQ in the germline V gene (reference sequence). The CDR3 extends over 15 amino acids. Trimming took 1 base from V and 4 from J; bases not matched to a gene: 2. CDR3 in amino acids: CASSLGGQGTGELFF. As DNA, the CDR3 is TGTGCCAGCAGCTTAGGCGGACAGGGCACCGGGGAGCTGTTTTTT.

The chain has TRBV25-1 and TRBJ1-1; D not resolved. The CDR3 is 13 amino acids. The germline gives CDR1 MGHDK, CDR2 SYGVNS. V dropped 4 bases and J dropped 5 bases, with 11 bases sitting between them. The chain's CDR3 is CASSALPGTEAFF. Here the CDR3 DNA reads TGTGCCAGCAGTGCCCTGCCGGGGACTGAAGCTTTCTTT.

This rearrangement joins TRBV21-1 to TRBJ2-3; the listed D gene, TRBD1, was not tested against the DNA. TRBV21-1 is listed as a pseudogene. The CDR3 consists of 16 residues. CDR3 residues: CASSKPGQSPTDTQYF. CDR3 DNA: TGTGCCAGCAGCAAACCGGGACAGAGTCCCACAGATACGCAGTATTTT.

The chain combines TRBV6-5 with TRBJ1-6, with D tentatively TRBD1 (6 bases). The V end lost 6 bases, the J end lost 7 bases, and 16 bases lay between the germline ends. The CDR3 sequence is 15 residues long. Looked up from germline, CDR1 is MNHEY and CDR2 is SVGAGI. The CDR3 is CASRARGYENSPLHF. As DNA, the CDR3 is TGTGCCAGCAGGGCAAGGGGGTACGAGAATTCACCCCTCCACTTT.

This sequence joins TRBV12-3 or TRBV12-4 and TRBJ1-1, with D possibly TRBD1 on 6 matching bases. The ends were cut back, 6 bases at V and 5 bases at J, with 13 bases in the middle. CDR3 size: 13 residues. CDR3 sequence: CASSRGQFTEAFF. CDR3 bases: TGTGCCAGCAGCCGCGGACAGTTTACTGAAGCTTTCTTT.

V is TRBV5-8 and J is TRBJ1-6, with D possibly matching TRBD1 (6 bases). Trimming removed 3 bases at V and 10 bases at J, with 14 bases between. The V gene's germline CDR1 is SGHTS and CDR2 YDEGEE. This CDR3 spans 14 amino acids. The CDR3 sequence is CASSSTPGQSPLHF. The DNA of the CDR3 is TGTGCCAGCAGCTCGACCCCGGGACAATCACCCCTCCACTTT.

This chain connects TRBV10-3 to TRBJ2-2, with 10 nucleotides matching TRBD2. The CDR3 has 15 amino acids. Germline lookup yields CDR1 ENHRY and CDR2 SYGVKD. V gave up 5 bases and J gave up 5 bases; unmatched junction bases: 5. The DNA for the CDR3 is TGTGCCATCAGTCGGGGACTAGCGAGTACCGGGGAGCTGTTTTTT. It codes for CAISRGLASTGELFF.